This passage covers 32 T cell receptor beta chains from one sample sequenced in a study of T cells after yellow fever vaccination. TCRdb reanalysed the 5' RACE reads using MiXCR and keeps one entry per CDR3 protein. This table has 350,000 or so distinct CDR3 sequences, 8.1% appearing once. The sequencing used PBMCs, collected roughly 47 days after the first yellow fever vaccination. These receptors all stem from a man between 18 and 35 years old who received the YFV17D yellow fever vaccine.

The chain carries TRBV9 and TRBJ2-1; D not resolved. CDR3 size: 14 residues. Germline CDR1 is SGDLS and CDR2 is YYNGEE. V lost 0 bases and J lost 10, with 14 bases in between. CDR3 protein: CASSVGPPHWEQFF. The DNA of the CDR3 is TGTGCCAGCAGCGTAGGACCCCCCCATTGGGAGCAGTTCTTC.

V usage is TRBV28 and J usage is TRBJ2-7, with 7 bases lining up with TRBD1. Per the germline V gene, CDR1 is MDHEN and CDR2 is SYDVKM. This CDR3 spans 16 amino acids. V shed 4 bases and J 3 bases; nucleotides not matched to a gene: 12. In DNA, the CDR3 is TGTGCCAGCAGTTCCCACCCTGACGGACAGGACTACGAGCAGTACGTC. This translates into CASSSHPDGQDYEQYV.

The chain joins TRBV10-3 to TRBJ2-2, with 9 nucleotides matching TRBD2. Trimming removed 10 bases from V and 7 bases from J; junction bases left unmatched: 10. This CDR3 is 14 amino acids long. Germline V gene sequence: CDR1 ENHRY, CDR2 SYGVKD. The CDR3 DNA is TGTGCCACCAAAAGCGGGGGGCGAGGCGGGGAGCTGTTTTTT. Amino acid sequence: CATKSGGRGGELFF.

This clonotype showed up just a few times. The V call is TRBV19, the J call TRBJ2-1; 9 positions agree with TRBD2. V gave up 1 base and J gave up 3 bases; unmatched junction bases: 13. CDR3 length: 19 amino acids. The germline V gene has CDR1 LNHDA and CDR2 SQIVND (reference sequence). The CDR3 sequence: CASSIVVVSGGARYNEQFF. The CDR3 bases are TGTGCCAGTAGTATAGTAGTCGTTAGCGGGGGCGCCCGCTACAATGAGCAGTTCTTC.

This clonotype was seen at least ten times. This chain links TRBV20-1 with TRBJ2-1, with 10 bases fitting TRBD1. With 5 bases clipped from V and 9 bases from J, the junction kept 7 bases outside the gene matches. The CDR3 runs 13 residues. CDR1 is DFQATT and CDR2 is SNEGSKA in the germline V gene (reference sequence). The CDR3 nucleotides are TGCAGTGCTTACGACAGGGGGCTCGGTGAGCAGTTCTTC. It is translated as CSAYDRGLGEQFF.

The sample holds many counts of this clonotype. The chain couples TRBV10-3 to TRBJ2-3, with D tentatively TRBD2 (5 bases). Germline V gives CDR1 ENHRY, CDR2 SYGVKD. V lost 8 bases and J lost 0, with 18 bases in between. The CDR3 is made up of 16 amino acids. The CDR3 DNA follows: TGTGCCATCTCTCCGGCGTCGGGGTTTAGCACAGATACGCAGTATTTT. Protein: CAISPASGFSTDTQYF.

The genes are TRBV7-8 and TRBJ2-7, with D hard to call. V was clipped by 1 base and J by 1 base, with 17 bases between them. The CDR3 sequence is 17 residues long. Germline values: CDR1 SGHVS, CDR2 FQNEAQ. This chain's CDR3 is CASSLEAGSYWSYEQYV. Here the CDR3 DNA reads TGTGCCAGCAGCTTAGAAGCTGGAAGTTATTGGTCCTACGAGCAGTACGTC.

This clonotype was detected a few times. The rearrangement uses TRBV7-2 and TRBJ1-6, with D perhaps matching TRBD1 (5 bases). The CDR3 covers 13 residues. Germline-derived CDR1 and CDR2 are SGHTA and FQGNSA. V was pared by 3 bases and J by 14 bases, with 14 bases between. The DNA of the CDR3 is TGTGCCAGCAGCTTCCACAGGTTGGCGACCCTCCACTTT. As protein: CASSFHRLATLHF.

This clonotype was detected many times. J is TRBJ2-3 and V is TRBV27, with no clear D. CDR1 and CDR2 (germline): MNHEY, SMNVEV (reference sequence). V was cut by 0 bases and J by 0 bases, with 10 bases left in between. The CDR3 has 16 residues. CDR3 protein: CASSLSPVASTDTQYF. Written as DNA, the CDR3 is TGTGCCAGCAGTTTATCCCCCGTAGCTAGCACAGATACGCAGTATTTT.

The J gene is TRBJ2-7, the V gene TRBV5-1; TRBD1 agrees at 9 bases. Germline lookup yields CDR1 SGHRS and CDR2 YFSETQ. J was trimmed by 4 bases and V by 4 bases; bases with no gene match: 9. The CDR3 contains 15 residues. The CDR3 DNA reads TGCGCCAGCAGCCCTGGGACAGGGAGAATGTACGAGCAGTACGTC. This gives the protein CASSPGTGRMYEQYV.

V usage is TRBV6-1 and J usage is TRBJ2-7, with 9 bases fitting TRBD2. CDR1 MNHNS and CDR2 SASEGT come from the germline V gene. The CDR3 totals 17 residues. V was clipped by 5 bases and J by 1 base; unmatched bases: 12. The DNA of the CDR3 is TGTGCCAGCAGTCGCGGGGCTAGCGGGGCTCTTTCCTACGAGCAGTACGTC. This sequence encodes CASSRGASGALSYEQYV.

The DNA for the CDR3 is TGCGCCAGCAGCGGGGGGGGACAGGGTAGCACAGATACGCAGTATTTT. Residues: CASSGGGQGSTDTQYF. The rearrangement links TRBV5-1 to TRBJ2-3; TRBD1 aligns across 9 bases. The CDR3 is 16 amino acids. CDR1 SGHRS and CDR2 YFSETQ come from the germline V gene. The ends lost 4 bases at V and 0 bases at J; junction bases unmatched: 6.

The CDR3, as DNA: TGTGCCAGCAGCCGTGACGGGGCCTACTATGGCTACACCTTC. Residues: CASSRDGAYYGYTF. J is TRBJ1-2 and V is TRBV7-9, with TRBD1 as a possible D gene (5 bases). V shed 5 bases and J shed 3 bases, with 13 bases lying between them. The germline CDR1 and CDR2 sequences are SEHNR and FQNEAQ (reference sequence). CDR3 length equals 14 residues.

This clonotype came up a few times. The chain joins TRBV24-1 to TRBJ2-3, with 9 nucleotides matching TRBD1. The CDR3 loop spans 17 amino acids. Per germline, CDR1 KGHDR and CDR2 SFDVKD. J lost 3 bases, V lost 0 bases, and 6 bases had no gene match. In nucleotides, the CDR3 is TGTGCCACCAGTGATTTGGAAGAGACAGGGGGTACAGATACGCAGTATTTT. Its translation is CATSDLEETGGTDTQYF.

V is TRBV7-9 and J is TRBJ1-1; weak D call: TRBD1 (6 bases). This CDR3 has 14 amino acids. Germline V gives CDR1 SEHNR, CDR2 FQNEAQ (reference sequence). The V and J ends lost 7 bases and 0 bases respectively, with 12 bases between them. The CDR3 nucleotides are TGTGCCAGCAATGGGGGACACGTGAACACTGAAGCTTTCTTT. It encodes CASNGGHVNTEAFF.

The chain employs TRBV27 and TRBJ1-6; no reliable D call. Between the trimmed V and J ends, which lost 8 bases and 2 bases, there was a span of 13 bases. The CDR3 spans 15 residues. Germline V CDR1 and CDR2: MNHEY, SMNVEV (reference sequence). Written as DNA, the CDR3 is TGTGCCAGCCGTGGCCCAGGAGCCTATAATTCACCCCTCCACTTT. Its translation is CASRGPGAYNSPLHF.

This rearrangement joins TRBV4-3 to TRBJ1-2; maybe TRBD1 (5 bases). The CDR3 has 14 residues. The germline V gene encodes CDR1 LGHNA and CDR2 YSLEER. V was cut by 0 bases and J by 4 bases, with 9 bases left in between. CDR3 in amino acids: CASSQDRGSYGYTF. In nucleotides, the CDR3 is TGCGCCAGCAGCCAAGATCGGGGGTCCTATGGCTACACCTTC.

This clonotype appeared a few times. The chain links TRBV4-2 to TRBJ2-5; weak D call: TRBD2 (5 bases). Germline lookup yields CDR1 LGHNA and CDR2 YNFKEQ. The CDR3 has 15 residues. V gave up 4 bases and J gave up 0 bases, with 12 bases separating them. This CDR3 reads CASSRMGVYQETQYF. The CDR3 DNA reads TGTGCCAGCAGCCGAATGGGAGTGTACCAAGAGACCCAGTACTTC.

This clonotype was seen a handful of times. The chain links TRBV9 to TRBJ1-4; D is possibly TRBD1 (6 bases). The V and J ends lost 0 bases and 8 bases respectively, with 17 bases between them. Looked up from germline, CDR1 is SGDLS and CDR2 is YYNGEE. CDR3 length: 16 amino acids. For the CDR3, the DNA is TGTGCCAGCAGCGTAGGTCCAGGGAGGGGGACGGAAAAACTGTTTTTT. Encoded protein: CASSVGPGRGTEKLFF.

This clonotype came up a few times. The chain carries TRBV7-9 and TRBJ1-3, with a tentative D call TRBD1 (5 bases). CDR3 length: 14 residues. Trimming took 6 bases from V and 0 from J, leaving 9 bases between them. Per germline, CDR1 SEHNR and CDR2 FQNEAQ (reference sequence). For the CDR3, the DNA is TGTGCCAGCAGGACAGTCGGCTCTGGAAACACCATATATTTT. Translation gives CASRTVGSGNTIYF.

This clonotype was observed a few times. This rearrangement joins TRBV7-2 to TRBJ2-1; 7 bases line up with TRBD1. Germline CDR1 is SGHTA and CDR2 is FQGNSA. Trimming removed 3 bases from V and 9 bases from J; junction bases left unmatched: 11. This CDR3 contains 15 residues. CDR3 amino acids: CASSFPGQTMGEQFF. CDR3 bases: TGTGCCAGCAGCTTTCCGGGACAGACCATGGGTGAGCAGTTCTTC.

This clonotype was detected many times. V usage is TRBV7-2 and J usage is TRBJ2-3; D not resolved. Trimming cost V 5 bases and J 0 bases, with 15 bases left between them. The V gene's germline CDR1 is SGHTA and CDR2 FQGNSA. The CDR3 extends over 16 amino acids. The CDR3 sequence: CASSHRRLTSTDTQYF. Here the CDR3 DNA reads TGTGCCAGCAGCCACCGGCGGTTAACTAGCACAGATACGCAGTATTTT.

The rearrangement links TRBV5-1 to TRBJ2-5; 8 bases fit TRBD2. The CDR3 totals 15 residues. The V segment lost 4 bases and the J segment 4 bases; nucleotides outside the gene matches: 9. Germline lookup yields CDR1 SGHRS and CDR2 YFSETQ. Written as DNA, the CDR3 is TGCGCCAGCAGCCAGGACTCCGCGGGGGGAGAGACCCAGTACTTC. It translates to CASSQDSAGGETQYF.

This clonotype was detected many times. The chain couples TRBV5-1 to TRBJ2-1; 7 nucleotides agree with TRBD1. Germline loops: CDR1 SGHRS, CDR2 YFSETQ. The CDR3 sequence is 14 residues long. Trimming took 0 bases from V and 8 from J; bases not matched to a gene: 5. The DNA of the CDR3 is TGCGCCAGCAGCTTGGGAGGGACAGCCTATGAGCAGTTCTTC. Translating gives CASSLGGTAYEQFF.

This clonotype was seen more than once but under ten times. The J gene is TRBJ1-2, the V gene TRBV24-1, with a weak D call TRBD1 (6 bases). This CDR3 contains 12 residues. V was cut by 10 bases and J by 4 bases, with 12 bases left in between. The germline V gene encodes CDR1 KGHDR and CDR2 SFDVKD. The CDR3 region is CATQGLLYGYTF. The CDR3 DNA reads TGTGCCACTCAGGGGCTCCTCTATGGCTACACCTTC.

The chain uses TRBV11-2 and TRBJ1-1; D gene uncertain. The germline CDR1 and CDR2 sequences are SGHAT and FQNNGV. V lost 2 bases and J lost 0, with 10 bases in between. CDR3 length equals 15 residues. CDR3 sequence reads: CASSLLGKMNTEAFF. DNA of the CDR3: TGTGCCAGCAGCTTATTGGGCAAGATGAACACTGAAGCTTTCTTT.

There are a few counts of this clonotype. The chain has TRBV28 and TRBJ2-7, with TRBD2 identical over 8 bases. Germline loops: CDR1 MDHEN, CDR2 SYDVKM. V gave up 7 bases and J gave up 7 bases; unmatched junction bases: 12. This CDR3 comprises 14 residues. CDR3 region: CASTPTGGAFEQYV. The CDR3 DNA is TGTGCCAGCACCCCGACGGGGGGGGCGTTTGAGCAGTACGTC.

The genes are TRBV7-6 and TRBJ2-5, with a tentative D call TRBD1 (5 bases). V dropped 4 bases and J dropped 0 bases, with 15 bases sitting between them. Germline V gene lookup returns CDR1 SGHVS and CDR2 FNYEAQ. This CDR3 has 16 amino acids. As DNA, the CDR3 is TGTGCCAGCAGCTCCAGGGTCGGGCCTAACCAAGAGACCCAGTACTTC. Translation gives CASSSRVGPNQETQYF.

The rearrangement links TRBV5-1 to TRBJ1-1; the D gene is possibly TRBD1 (6 bases). Germline V gene sequence: CDR1 SGHRS, CDR2 YFSETQ. The CDR3 extends over 16 amino acids. Trimming cost V 4 bases and J 6 bases, with 22 bases left between them. Here the CDR3 reads CASSRPEEGRGAEAFF. The CDR3 bases are TGCGCCAGCAGCCGCCCCGAGGAGGGGAGGGGGGCTGAAGCTTTCTTT.

This chain joins TRBV6-1 and TRBJ2-7; D tentatively fits TRBD1 or TRBD2 (5 bases each). This CDR3 region has 12 residues. The germline CDR1 and CDR2 sequences are MNHNS and SASEGT. V lost 3 bases, J lost 3 bases, and 6 bases lay in between. CDR3 sequence (DNA): TGTGCCAGCAGTGAGAGGGGCTACGAGCAGTACTTC. Translation gives CASSERGYEQYF.

This clonotype was counted between two and nine times. This chain links TRBV5-5 with TRBJ2-2; D ambiguous. V lost 0 bases and J lost 6, with 9 bases in between. Germline CDR1 and CDR2: SGHKS and YYEKEE (reference sequence). This CDR3 has 14 residues. Written as DNA, the CDR3 is TGTGCCAGCAGCTTGGGGGCTGGGTCCGGGGAGCTGTTTTTT. It is translated as CASSLGAGSGELFF.

The V and J genes are TRBV9 and TRBJ2-1, with 8 bases fitting TRBD2. V lost 0 bases, J lost 8 bases, and 7 bases stayed unmatched. Germline lookup yields CDR1 SGDLS and CDR2 YYNGEE. The CDR3 contains 15 residues. This CDR3 reads CASSVEVGGGDEQFF. For the CDR3, the DNA is TGTGCCAGCAGCGTAGAGGTCGGGGGGGGGGATGAGCAGTTCTTC.